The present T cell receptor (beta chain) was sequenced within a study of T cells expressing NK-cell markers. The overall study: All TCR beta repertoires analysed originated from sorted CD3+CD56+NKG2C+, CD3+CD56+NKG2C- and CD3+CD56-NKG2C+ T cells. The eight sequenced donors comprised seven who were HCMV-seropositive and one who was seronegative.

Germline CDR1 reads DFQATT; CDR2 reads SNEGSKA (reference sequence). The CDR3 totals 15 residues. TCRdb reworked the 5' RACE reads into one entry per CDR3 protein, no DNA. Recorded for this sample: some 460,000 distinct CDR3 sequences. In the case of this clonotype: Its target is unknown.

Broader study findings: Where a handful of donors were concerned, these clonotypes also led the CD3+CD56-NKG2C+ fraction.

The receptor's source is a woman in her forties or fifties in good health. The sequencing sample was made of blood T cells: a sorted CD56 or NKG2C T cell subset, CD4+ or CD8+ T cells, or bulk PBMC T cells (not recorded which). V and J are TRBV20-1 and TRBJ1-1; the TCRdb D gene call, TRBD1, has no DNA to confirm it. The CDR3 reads CSASQNRGRNTEAFF.